Below, 3 T cell receptor delta chains from the same sample are listed, as sequenced in a study of gamma-delta chains in newborns, infants, children. TCRdb re-called the reads with CATT. This table has roughly 5,100 delta-chain clones, around 35% appearing once. Sequenced input: blood. The receptors were gathered from a child who received the measles vaccine.

This clone was detected only a few times. This chain connects TRDV2 to TRDJ1; 7 bases align to TRDD3. After removal of 7 bases from V and 2 bases from J, the junction contained 15 bases not matched to a gene. This CDR3 is built from 16 residues. Germline CDR1 is GEAIGNYY and CDR2 is EKD. The CDR3: CACPFLLGRKTDKLIF. The CDR3 DNA is TGTGCCTGCCCTTTCTTACTGGGGAGGAAGACCGATAAACTCATCTTT.

The chain couples TRAV29/DV5 to TRDJ1; 7 nucleotides match TRDD3. CDR3 size: 19 residues. Germline assignment: CDR1 NSMFDY and CDR2 ISSIKDK. V lost 2 bases and J lost 0; bases outside the gene matches: 19. In DNA form, the CDR3 reads TGTGCAGCAAGTAGAACTGCTAACTGGGGTGGGGAGTACACCGATAAACTCATCTTT. Amino acid sequence: CAASRTANWGGEYTDKLIF.

This clone has more than one count but fewer than ten. This probably arose from a read error, given a far larger clone one base away. As DNA, the CDR3 is TGTGCTCTTGGGGAAAGGGGCACCCTACACTGGGGGATACTTCAAAGCTCCTGGGACGCCCGACAGATGTTTTTC. Protein product: CALGERGTLHWGILQSSWDARQMFF. The gene calls are TRDV1 and TRDJ3; TRDD3 matches 12 bases. This CDR3 has 25 residues. Looked up from germline, CDR1 is TSWWSYY and CDR2 is QGS.